This is a list of T cell receptor beta chains from one sample in a study of CD8+ T cells in alopecia areata. Sequenced by immunoSEQ multiplex PCR; TCRdb stores in-frame clones only, minus some. The data show over 150,000 clones, around 63% seen once. The sample consisted of CD4+ T cells sorted from blood, taken at week 0. The origin of the receptors is a human donor with alopecia areata. CDR3s include the opening cysteine and the closing phenylalanine or tryptophan. The D gene is left open where the match is weak. Expanded clones get a size class; other rows say once, few or many, or leave the size out.

j_call: TRBJ1-5; v_call: TRBV5-4; d_call: TRBD1; cdr3_length: 15; clone_size: NA; cdr3_nt: TGTGCCAGCAGCCCCGGGACAGGGGGGAATCAGCCCCAGCATTTT; cdr3_aa: CASSPGTGGNQPQHF
j_call: TRBJ1-6; v_call: TRBV6-5; d_call: NA; cdr3_length: 9; clone_size: few; cdr3_nt: TGTGCCAGCGGATCACCCCTCCACTTT; cdr3_aa: CASGSPLHF
j_call: TRBJ1-2; v_call: TRBV28; d_call: NA; cdr3_length: 15; clone_size: NA; cdr3_nt: TGTGCCAGCAGGGCGGAGGGACGCCCAAACTATGGCTACACCTTC; cdr3_aa: CASRAEGRPNYGYTF
j_call: TRBJ1-2; v_call: TRBV9; d_call: TRBD1; cdr3_length: 14; clone_size: NA; cdr3_nt: TGTGCCAGCAGCGTGACTGACAGGGGCCATGGCTACACCTTC; cdr3_aa: CASSVTDRGHGYTF
j_call: TRBJ2-5; v_call: TRBV11-2; d_call: NA; cdr3_length: 15; clone_size: NA; cdr3_nt: TGTGCCAGCAGCTTAAGCAGGGGGGAGGGAGAGACCCAGTACTTC; cdr3_aa: CASSLSRGEGETQYF
j_call: TRBJ1-2; v_call: TRBV4-1; d_call: TRBD1; cdr3_length: 15; clone_size: NA; cdr3_nt: TGCGCCAGCAGCCCCTCGGACAGGGGGAGCTATGGCTACACCTTC; cdr3_aa: CASSPSDRGSYGYTF
j_call: TRBJ1-2; v_call: TRBV30; d_call: NA; cdr3_length: 13; clone_size: NA; cdr3_nt: TGTGCCTGGCAGCGTTCCCAGCTTTATGGCTACACCTTC; cdr3_aa: CAWQRSQLYGYTF
j_call: TRBJ1-2; v_call: TRBV2; d_call: NA; cdr3_length: 13; clone_size: NA; cdr3_nt: TGTGCCAGCAGTGTTGGTCGAGGGGATGGCTACACCTTC; cdr3_aa: CASSVGRGDGYTF
j_call: TRBJ2-4; v_call: TRBV7-2; d_call: TRBD2; cdr3_length: 15; clone_size: few; cdr3_nt: TGTGCCAGCAGCCCGAGCGGGGTGGGCAAAAACATTCAGTACTTC; cdr3_aa: CASSPSGVGKNIQYF
j_call: TRBJ2-7; v_call: TRBV5-1; d_call: NA; cdr3_length: 14; clone_size: few; cdr3_nt: TGCGCCAGCAGCTTGGTACAGACTTCCTACGAGCAGTACTTC; cdr3_aa: CASSLVQTSYEQYF
j_call: TRBJ1-5; v_call: TRBV27; d_call: NA; cdr3_length: 14; clone_size: NA; cdr3_nt: TGTGCCAGCAGTTTAGCGGGTACCGGGCAGCCCCAGCATTTT; cdr3_aa: CASSLAGTGQPQHF
j_call: TRBJ2-7; v_call: TRBV29-1; d_call: NA; cdr3_length: 13; clone_size: NA; cdr3_nt: TGCAGCGTTTCCTTCACTAGAACCTACGAGCAGTACTTC; cdr3_aa: CSVSFTRTYEQYF
j_call: TRBJ2-1; v_call: TRBV29-1; d_call: TRBD2; cdr3_length: 13; clone_size: NA; cdr3_nt: TGCAGCGTTGCGGCTAGCGGGGGGGATGAGCAGTTCTTC; cdr3_aa: CSVAASGGDEQFF
j_call: TRBJ1-1; v_call: TRBV29-1; d_call: NA; cdr3_length: 13; clone_size: few; cdr3_nt: TGCAGCGTTGTCTATAGACTGAACACTGAAGCTTTCTTT; cdr3_aa: CSVVYRLNTEAFF
j_call: TRBJ2-5; v_call: TRBV5-6; d_call: NA; cdr3_length: 12; clone_size: few; cdr3_nt: TGTGCCAGCAGCTTGGCGACTAAGACCCAGTACTTC; cdr3_aa: CASSLATKTQYF
j_call: TRBJ2-3; v_call: TRBV27; d_call: TRBD2; cdr3_length: 15; clone_size: few; cdr3_nt: TGTGCCAGCAGTTTAACTAGCGGACCTACAGATACGCAGTATTTT; cdr3_aa: CASSLTSGPTDTQYF
j_call: TRBJ1-1; v_call: TRBV27; d_call: NA; cdr3_length: 13; clone_size: NA; cdr3_nt: TGTGCCAGCAGTCCCCGCCAAAACACTGAAGCTTTCTTT; cdr3_aa: CASSPRQNTEAFF
j_call: TRBJ1-2; v_call: TRBV14; d_call: NA; cdr3_length: 14; clone_size: NA; cdr3_nt: TGTGCCAGCAGCCAAGAAGGCAGGAACTCTGGCTACACCTTC; cdr3_aa: CASSQEGRNSGYTF
j_call: TRBJ1-2; v_call: TRBV27; d_call: NA; cdr3_length: 15; clone_size: once; cdr3_nt: TGTGCCAGCAGTTTCGGCAGCCTTACTAACTATGGCTACACCTTC; cdr3_aa: CASSFGSLTNYGYTF
j_call: TRBJ2-1; v_call: TRBV28; d_call: NA; cdr3_length: 14; clone_size: NA; cdr3_nt: TGTGCCAGCAGTTTCGAGGGTTCCTACAATGAGCAGTTCTTC; cdr3_aa: CASSFEGSYNEQFF
j_call: TRBJ1-2; v_call: TRBV6-6; d_call: NA; cdr3_length: 12; clone_size: NA; cdr3_nt: TGTGCCAGCATCAACAGTCCCTATGGCTACACCTTC; cdr3_aa: CASINSPYGYTF
j_call: TRBJ1-1; v_call: TRBV29-1; d_call: NA; cdr3_length: 12; clone_size: NA; cdr3_nt: TGCAGCGGTCGACAGGTGAACACTGAAGCTTTCTTT; cdr3_aa: CSGRQVNTEAFF
j_call: TRBJ2-3; v_call: TRBV29-1; d_call: NA; cdr3_length: 12; clone_size: NA; cdr3_nt: TGCAGCGTTGGCCAGGGAGGAGATACGCAGTATTTT; cdr3_aa: CSVGQGGDTQYF
j_call: TRBJ2-2; v_call: TRBV9; d_call: NA; cdr3_length: 15; clone_size: NA; cdr3_nt: TGTGCCAGCAGCGTAGGGCAGAGGGTGACCGGGGAGCTGTTTTTT; cdr3_aa: CASSVGQRVTGELFF
j_call: TRBJ2-3; v_call: TRBV11-3; d_call: NA; cdr3_length: 16; clone_size: NA; cdr3_nt: TGTGCCAGCAGCTCTGCAGGGGGGACTAGCACAGATACGCAGTATTTT; cdr3_aa: CASSSAGGTSTDTQYF
j_call: TRBJ2-5; v_call: TRBV30; d_call: NA; cdr3_length: 12; clone_size: NA; cdr3_nt: TGTGCCTGGAGTGTGATTGAAGAGACCCAGTACTTC; cdr3_aa: CAWSVIEETQYF
j_call: TRBJ2-7; v_call: TRBV5-1; d_call: NA; cdr3_length: 15; clone_size: NA; cdr3_nt: TGCGCCAGCAGCTTGGACGGAACCATCTCCTACGAGCAGTACTTC; cdr3_aa: CASSLDGTISYEQYF
j_call: TRBJ1-6; v_call: TRBV27; d_call: NA; cdr3_length: 18; clone_size: NA; cdr3_nt: TGTGCCAGCAGTTTATCCGGGACACCGAGAGGCTATAATTCACCCCTCCACTTT; cdr3_aa: CASSLSGTPRGYNSPLHF
j_call: TRBJ2-5; v_call: TRBV5-1; d_call: TRBD1; cdr3_length: 13; clone_size: NA; cdr3_nt: TGCGCCAGCAGGGCAGGGGGCATCGAGACCCAGTACTTC; cdr3_aa: CASRAGGIETQYF
j_call: TRBJ2-7; v_call: TRBV29-1; d_call: TRBD2; cdr3_length: 14; clone_size: NA; cdr3_nt: TGCAGCGCCCGGAATAGCGGACTAGCGGGCGAGCAGTACTTC; cdr3_aa: CSARNSGLAGEQYF
j_call: TRBJ1-1; v_call: TRBV5-1; d_call: NA; cdr3_length: 14; clone_size: NA; cdr3_nt: TGCGCCAGCAGCGCCGACACTGTGAACACTGAAGCTTTCTTT; cdr3_aa: CASSADTVNTEAFF
j_call: TRBJ2-6; v_call: TRBV5-1; d_call: NA; cdr3_length: 16; clone_size: NA; cdr3_nt: TGCGCCAGCAGCTTCGCACAGCACTCTGGGGCCAACGTCCTGACTTTC; cdr3_aa: CASSFAQHSGANVLTF
j_call: TRBJ2-7; v_call: TRBV2; d_call: NA; cdr3_length: 15; clone_size: NA; cdr3_nt: TGTGCCAGCAGTGGCGGCAGGGGACTATCCTACGAGCAGTACTTC; cdr3_aa: CASSGGRGLSYEQYF
j_call: TRBJ1-5; v_call: TRBV29-1; d_call: NA; cdr3_length: 14; clone_size: NA; cdr3_nt: TGCAGCGTTGTGGTGGGAAGAAGCAATCAGCCCCAGCATTTT; cdr3_aa: CSVVVGRSNQPQHF
j_call: TRBJ2-1; v_call: TRBV25-1; d_call: TRBD2; cdr3_length: 18; clone_size: NA; cdr3_nt: TGTGCCAGCAGTGTCCAGACGCTAGCGGGGAGCTCCTACAATGAGCAGTTCTTC; cdr3_aa: CASSVQTLAGSSYNEQFF
j_call: TRBJ2-5; v_call: TRBV29-1; d_call: TRBD1; cdr3_length: 15; clone_size: NA; cdr3_nt: TGCAGCGTGGACCTACAGGGGGCGCAATCTGAGGCCCAGTACTTC; cdr3_aa: CSVDLQGAQSEAQYF
j_call: TRBJ2-3; v_call: TRBV29-1; d_call: TRBD2; cdr3_length: 14; clone_size: NA; cdr3_nt: TGCAGCATCTTAGCGGGGGGCAACACAGATACGCAGTATTTT; cdr3_aa: CSILAGGNTDTQYF
j_call: TRBJ2-5; v_call: TRBV5-1; d_call: TRBD2; cdr3_length: 15; clone_size: few; cdr3_nt: TGCGCCAGCAGCCCTCTGGCGGGGGTCGTCGAGACCCAGTACTTC; cdr3_aa: CASSPLAGVVETQYF
j_call: TRBJ2-3; v_call: TRBV4-3; d_call: NA; cdr3_length: 16; clone_size: NA; cdr3_nt: TGCGCCAGCAGCCAAGGTGGGGGTCTTAGCACAGATACGCAGTATTTT; cdr3_aa: CASSQGGGLSTDTQYF
j_call: TRBJ2-2; v_call: TRBV5-1; d_call: NA; cdr3_length: 13; clone_size: NA; cdr3_nt: TGCGCCAGCAGACCCGACAGTGCCGGGGAGCTGTTTTTT; cdr3_aa: CASRPDSAGELFF
j_call: TRBJ2-7; v_call: TRBV5-1; d_call: NA; cdr3_length: 11; clone_size: NA; cdr3_nt: TGCGCCAGCAGCTTGGATAGAGAGCAGTACTTC; cdr3_aa: CASSLDREQYF
j_call: TRBJ1-4; v_call: TRBV30; d_call: NA; cdr3_length: 14; clone_size: once; cdr3_nt: TGTGCCTGGAGTACCGGTTCAACTAATGAAAAACTGTTTTTT; cdr3_aa: CAWSTGSTNEKLFF
j_call: TRBJ2-1; v_call: TRBV7-2; d_call: TRBD1; cdr3_length: 15; clone_size: once; cdr3_nt: TGTGCCAGCAGCGGGTGGGGACAGGGATACAATGAGCAGTTCTTC; cdr3_aa: CASSGWGQGYNEQFF
j_call: TRBJ1-2; v_call: TRBV19; d_call: NA; cdr3_length: 11; clone_size: once; cdr3_nt: TGTGCCACCGGGACGGGCTCTGGCTACACCTTC; cdr3_aa: CATGTGSGYTF
j_call: TRBJ1-1; v_call: TRBV29-1; d_call: NA; cdr3_length: 12; clone_size: NA; cdr3_nt: TGCAGCGTTGAAGGCAGGGACACTGAAGCTTTCTTT; cdr3_aa: CSVEGRDTEAFF
j_call: TRBJ2-3; v_call: TRBV29-1; d_call: NA; cdr3_length: 13; clone_size: NA; cdr3_nt: TGCAGCATCGGTCTTCGTCTAACAGATACGCAGTATTTT; cdr3_aa: CSIGLRLTDTQYF
j_call: TRBJ2-6; v_call: TRBV30; d_call: NA; cdr3_length: 18; clone_size: NA; cdr3_nt: TGTGCCTGGAGTGTTGGGAGACAGGCCCTCTCTGGGGCCAACGTCCTGACTTTC; cdr3_aa: CAWSVGRQALSGANVLTF
j_call: TRBJ1-6; v_call: TRBV6-5; d_call: NA; cdr3_length: 13; clone_size: NA; cdr3_nt: TGTGCCAGCAGTACAGGGAGAAATTCACCCCTCCACTTT; cdr3_aa: CASSTGRNSPLHF
j_call: TRBJ2-1; v_call: TRBV4-2; d_call: TRBD2; cdr3_length: 16; clone_size: NA; cdr3_nt: TGTGCCAGCAGCCAACCAAGCGGGAGGCCTAATGAGAGGCAGTTCTTC; cdr3_aa: CASSQPSGRPNERQFF
j_call: TRBJ2-1; v_call: TRBV18; d_call: NA; cdr3_length: 16; clone_size: many; cdr3_nt: TGTGCCAGCTCACCATTTGCACAGGGTGATATCGGTGAGCAGTTCTTC; cdr3_aa: CASSPFAQGDIGEQFF
j_call: TRBJ1-2; v_call: TRBV10-2; d_call: NA; cdr3_length: 12; clone_size: NA; cdr3_nt: TGCGCCAGCAGTGAGCAAGGGGATGGCTACACCTTC; cdr3_aa: CASSEQGDGYTF
j_call: TRBJ2-1; v_call: TRBV7-2; d_call: NA; cdr3_length: 17; clone_size: NA; cdr3_nt: TGTGCCAGCAGCTTCCTTAGGGGGACATCCCAATACAATGAGCAGTTCTTC; cdr3_aa: CASSFLRGTSQYNEQFF
j_call: TRBJ1-2; v_call: TRBV11-2; d_call: NA; cdr3_length: 12; clone_size: NA; cdr3_nt: TGTGCCAGCAGCCCCCTACCATATGGCTACACCTTC; cdr3_aa: CASSPLPYGYTF
j_call: TRBJ1-6; v_call: TRBV11-2; d_call: NA; cdr3_length: 14; clone_size: NA; cdr3_nt: TGTGCCAGCAGTCTTAGGACATCCGATTCACCCCTCCACTTT; cdr3_aa: CASSLRTSDSPLHF
j_call: TRBJ2-2; v_call: TRBV30; d_call: NA; cdr3_length: 16; clone_size: NA; cdr3_nt: TGTGCCTGTTGGACCTCACCAGGGCGCAACACCGGGGAGCTGTTTTTT; cdr3_aa: CACWTSPGRNTGELFF